Sequencing of this T cell receptor beta chain was carried out in a study of blood T cell repertoires in COVID-19. Study in general: Specimens from acute and convalescent COVID-19 originated in the United States, Italy and Spain. Nucleic acid was either cDNA or gDNA, and it came from T cells, B-cell-depleted T cells, or PBMCs.

The J segment lost 5 bases and the V segment lost 2 bases, leaving 7 bases of the junction unmatched. The V gene's germline CDR1 is MNHEY and CDR2 SVGAGI. There are 16 residues in the CDR3. As handled by the study authors: Nucleated cell counts were estimated from reference gene primer amplification. TCRdb's table, derived via immunoSEQ multiplex PCR, lists solely in-frame clones and lacks some. The V and J calls and clone size were taken over from that table, and D and trimming were inferred from the DNA. This sample carries just under 40,000 clones, about four fifths of them seen once, and the ten largest clones take approximately 23%.

Sequencing was done on a sample of peripheral blood. The receptor comes from a man aged 70-80 years with acute or convalescent COVID-19. The rearrangement uses TRBV6-5 and TRBJ2-7; 12 positions agree with TRBD1. The CDR3 sequence: CASSYGTGGAIHEQYF. The DNA of the CDR3 is TGTGCCAGCAGTTACGGGACAGGGGGCGCGATCCACGAGCAGTACTTC.